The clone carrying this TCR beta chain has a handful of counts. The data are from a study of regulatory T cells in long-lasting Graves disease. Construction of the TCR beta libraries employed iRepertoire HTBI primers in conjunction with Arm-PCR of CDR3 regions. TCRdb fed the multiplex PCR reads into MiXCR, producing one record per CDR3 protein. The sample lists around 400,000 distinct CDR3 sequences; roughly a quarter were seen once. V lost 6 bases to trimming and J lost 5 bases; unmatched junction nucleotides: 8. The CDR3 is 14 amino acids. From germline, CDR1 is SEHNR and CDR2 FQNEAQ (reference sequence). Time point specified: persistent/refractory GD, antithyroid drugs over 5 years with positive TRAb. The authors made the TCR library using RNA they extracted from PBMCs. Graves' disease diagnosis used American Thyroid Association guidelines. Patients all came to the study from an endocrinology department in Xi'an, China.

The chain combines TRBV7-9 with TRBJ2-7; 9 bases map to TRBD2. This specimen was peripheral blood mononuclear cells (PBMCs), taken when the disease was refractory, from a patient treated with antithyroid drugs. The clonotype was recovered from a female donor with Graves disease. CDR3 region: CASRPSGIIHEQYF. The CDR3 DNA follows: TGTGCCAGCAGGCCTAGCGGGATTATCCACGAGCAGTACTTC.